A selection of T cell receptor beta chains follows, all from one sample in a study of Graves' ophthalmopathy and Graves' hyperthyroidism. TCRdb reanalysed the multiplex PCR reads using MiXCR and keeps one entry per CDR3 protein. In the table there are about 480,000 distinct CDR3 sequences, about an eighth of which are singletons. The sequencing sample was made of blood. The source is a woman aged 30 to 39 with Graves' ophthalmopathy. Both conserved end residues are trimmed from each CDR3. Fields, in order: V gene, J gene, clone size, CDR3 length, CDR3 protein. Some rows have no size entry. The others give once, few or many, or a class for an expanded clone.

TRBV12-5	TRBJ1-2	many	10	ASGGQAYGYT
TRBV7-6	TRBJ2-5	many	11	ASSRTSTGSQY
TRBV11-2	TRBJ2-5	many	11	ASTKGGRETQY
TRBV27	TRBJ2-2	-	13	ASSRDTENTGELF
TRBV13	TRBJ1-6	-	13	ASSEGWGPNSPLH
TRBV11-3	TRBJ2-5	few	12	ASSLVQGRETKY
TRBV11-2	TRBJ2-7	many	11	ASSLAWREQQY
TRBV29-1	TRBJ2-5	many	12	SVEDLFRRETQY
TRBV6-1	TRBJ1-2	many	11	ATTQTGSFGYT
TRBV6-1	TRBJ2-7	-	9	ASTDGGGQY
TRBV28	TRBJ1-2	many	13	ASSLPDRVYVGYT
TRBV11-3	TRBJ1-1	few	11	ASSLDPGQSAF
TRBV2	TRBJ1-5	many	16	ASRDNGTGQYSNQPQH
TRBV28	TRBJ1-3	many	13	ASSAAGTGDFTIY
TRBV3-1	TRBJ1-1	-	12	ASSKGGSRTEAC
TRBV28	TRBJ2-4	many	12	ASSPAGRIDIQY
TRBV11-3	TRBJ1-1	many	11	ASSSWTGSEAF
TRBV6-2/TRBV6-3	TRBJ2-7	many	12	ASKRGTTPYEQY
TRBV6-9	TRBJ2-5	once	10	ASSYAEETQY
TRBV5-1	TRBJ2-2	-	15	ASRLEPGQLSTGELF
TRBV12-3/TRBV12-4	TRBJ2-2	many	12	ASSLGQNTGELF
TRBV24-1	TRBJ2-2	-	13	ATSELGQDTGELF
TRBV28	TRBJ2-2	many	12	ASRRRGSGGELF
TRBV2	TRBJ2-5	many	12	ASSPGTSLKTQY
TRBV13	TRBJ2-7	-	13	ASSFAGGRSYEQY
TRBV10-3	TRBJ2-7	many	15	AISDPGLAGGLEEQY
TRBV6-2/TRBV6-3	TRBJ1-1	-	13	ASSYWRGRNTEAF
TRBV2	TRBJ1-1	many	11	ASVRDRAMAAF
TRBV20-1	TRBJ1-5	-	13	SARDRRDNNQPQH
TRBV28	TRBJ1-1	many	13	ASSSRTGEGTEAF
TRBV28	TRBJ2-5	once	13	ASSRASTRGKTQY
TRBV27	TRBJ1-2	many	13	ASQPQGQGGYGYT
TRBV6-2/TRBV6-3	TRBJ2-2	-	12	ASSRGTSAGELF
TRBV29-1	TRBJ2-5	many	10	SALKYQETQY
TRBV27	TRBJ1-2	many	14	ASSLNLRTVTYGYT
TRBV28	TRBJ2-7	many	13	ASSLYGGQASEQY
TRBV9	TRBJ2-7	many	13	ASSVGDRATDEQY
TRBV4-2	TRBJ2-7	few	15	ASSQDQAREFSYEQY
TRBV12-3/TRBV12-4	TRBJ1-1	many	9	ASSLGPGAF
TRBV7-9	TRBJ2-5	many	14	ASSLGWDSRQETQY
TRBV12-3/TRBV12-4	TRBJ1-2	many	11	ASSTDRGYGYT
TRBV28	TRBJ1-1	many	14	ASIPGQGYLNTEAF
TRBV30	TRBJ1-1	few	8	AWGRGEAF
TRBV2	TRBJ2-2	many	13	ASSEFLGETWELF
TRBV28	TRBJ1-5	many	12	ASSSVGGRQPQH
TRBV10-3	TRBJ1-2	-	14	AIQRDSGPLRYGYT
TRBV28	TRBJ1-2	many	12	ASSEQGTVVGYT
TRBV7-9	TRBJ2-7	many	12	ASSQRGHPYEQY
TRBV7-3	TRBJ1-6	many	12	ASSSGQGVSPLH
TRBV6-1	TRBJ1-3	many	14	ASSEIWGAAGDTIY
TRBV6-1	TRBJ2-7	many	14	ASSEPRTSGTYEQY
TRBV12-3/TRBV12-4	TRBJ2-5	many	15	ASSPAWGLAVQETQY
TRBV9	TRBJ2-7	few	12	ASSAGAGGYEQY
TRBV6-5	TRBJ2-5	few	13	ASSYRRDIQETQY
TRBV20-1	TRBJ2-7	once	10	SPSYRPGEQY
TRBV2	TRBJ1-6	many	12	ASRNDVDNSPLH
TRBV20-1	TRBJ1-6	once	14	SARDHEWGNYSPLH
TRBV27	TRBJ2-7	many	11	ASSFVANYEQY
TRBV3-1	TRBJ1-1	-	12	ASSRAQGNTEAF
TRBV9	TRBJ2-7	-	13	ASSTGLAGVTEQY